Listed below are T cell receptor beta chains from one sample, sequenced in a study of T cell changes during pregnancy in multiple sclerosis. Only in-frame clones appear in the TCRdb table, and some are missing; sequencing was by immunoSEQ multiplex PCR. The table lists about 36,000 clones, 88% of them singletons. Sequenced here: CD8+ T cells from peripheral blood mononuclear cells, sampled in the third trimester of pregnancy. These receptors were collected from a female donor with multiple sclerosis, enrolled in a pregnancy study. CDR3s include the opening cysteine and the closing phenylalanine or tryptophan. D genes are given only for firm matches. A clone size is listed for some rows: how often the clone was seen (once, few, many), or a class if it is expanded.

>-|TRBV6-5|TRBJ1-5|TRBD1
CASSLRTGGLGQPQHF
TGTGCCAGCAGTTTACGGACAGGGGGCTTGGGGCAGCCCCAGCATTTT
>-|TRBV5-1|TRBJ2-7|-
CASSYRDTSGYEQYF
TGCGCCAGCAGCTACCGGGACACCTCTGGGTACGAGCAGTACTTC
>-|TRBV2|TRBJ2-3|-
CAGQGGGTDTQYF
TGTGCCGGCCAGGGCGGGGGCACAGATACGCAGTATTTT
>-|TRBV9|TRBJ2-7|TRBD1
CASSGRGGQPSYEQYF
TGTGCCAGCAGCGGGAGAGGGGGACAGCCGTCCTACGAGCAGTACTTC
>-|TRBV27|TRBJ2-1|TRBD2
CASSRLAGVYNEQFF
TGTGCCAGCAGCCGACTAGCGGGCGTATACAATGAGCAGTTCTTC
>-|TRBV27|TRBJ2-1|-
CASSPRGGAPSNYNEQFF
TGTGCCAGCAGTCCAAGGGGCGGGGCCCCCAGTAACTACAATGAGCAGTTCTTC
>few|TRBV29-1|TRBJ1-1|TRBD1
CSVLGTGMNTEAFF
TGCAGCGTCCTCGGGACAGGCATGAACACTGAAGCTTTCTTT
>once|TRBV5-1|TRBJ1-1|-
CASSQSGGTEAFF
TGCGCCAGCAGCCAGAGCGGGGGCACTGAAGCTTTCTTT
>-|TRBV28|TRBJ2-7|-
CASSSPRAQRAYEQYF
TGTGCCAGCAGTTCCCCGAGGGCTCAACGGGCCTACGAGCAGTACTTC
>-|TRBV30|TRBJ1-2|TRBD1
CAWEQEGALDYGYTF
TGTGCCTGGGAGCAGGAGGGGGCGTTGGACTATGGCTACACCTTC
>-|TRBV28|TRBJ2-7|-
CASRPGTPSYEQYF
TGTGCCAGCAGGCCCGGGACACCCTCCTACGAGCAGTACTTC
>once|TRBV2|TRBJ2-3|TRBD2
CASSEGPSGGSTDTQYF
TGTGCCAGCAGTGAAGGGCCTAGCGGGGGAAGCACAGATACGCAGTATTTT
>-|TRBV27|TRBJ2-1|TRBD1
CASAERGPYNEQFF
TGTGCCAGCGCTGAGAGGGGGCCCTACAATGAGCAGTTCTTC
>-|TRBV15|TRBJ2-1|TRBD2
CATTSGVHNEQFF
TGTGCCACTACTAGCGGGGTTCACAATGAGCAGTTCTTC
>-|TRBV7-9|TRBJ1-2|TRBD1
CASSLKLRQGGGYGYTF
TGTGCCAGCAGCTTAAAGCTTCGACAGGGTGGCGGCTATGGCTACACCTTC
>-|TRBV30|TRBJ1-6|-
CAWSVTDNSPLHF
TGTGCCTGGAGTGTGACAGATAATTCACCCCTCCACTTT
>-|TRBV4-1|TRBJ2-1|TRBD2
CASSRLAGGEDEQFF
TGCGCCAGCAGTAGACTAGCGGGGGGAGAGGATGAGCAGTTCTTC
>once|TRBV7-8|TRBJ1-5|-
CASSLGGVYQPQHF
TGTGCCAGCAGCTTGGGAGGGGTTTATCAGCCCCAGCATTTT
>many|TRBV18|TRBJ2-1|TRBD2
CASSPGTSGGQSSYNEQFF
TGTGCCAGCTCACCTGGGACTAGCGGGGGCCAGAGCTCCTACAATGAGCAGTTCTTC
>-|TRBV29-1|TRBJ2-1|-
CSVWDSPLEFF
TGCAGCGTCTGGGACTCCCCGCTAGAGTTCTTC
>-|TRBV6-4|TRBJ2-3|-
CASTDDMWLRQYF
TGTGCCAGCACCGACGACATGTGGCTTAGGCAGTATTTT
>-|TRBV13|TRBJ2-5|-
CASSSPRGTQYF
TGTGCCAGCAGCTCCCCTAGGGGGACCCAGTACTTC
>-|TRBV18|TRBJ1-5|TRBD1
CASSPPLRDRGEDQPQHF
TGTGCCAGCTCACCACCTCTCAGGGACAGGGGAGAGGATCAGCCCCAGCATTTT
>few|TRBV5-1|TRBJ2-7|-
CASSGERGSYEQYF
TGCGCCAGCAGCGGAGAAAGGGGCTCCTACGAGCAGTACTTC
>-|TRBV4-1|TRBJ2-2|TRBD2
CASSPPPGTIGELFF
TGCGCCAGCAGCCCGCCCCCCGGGACTATCGGGGAGCTGTTTTTT
>-|TRBV9|TRBJ2-1|-
CASSVVPARGNEQFF
TGTGCCAGCAGCGTAGTTCCAGCGCGGGGCAATGAGCAGTTCTTC
>-|TRBV6-1|TRBJ2-1|TRBD1
CASTRSGQGRTEQFF
TGTGCCAGCACTAGATCGGGACAGGGACGGACCGAGCAGTTCTTC
>once|TRBV11-2|TRBJ2-7|-
CASSPTGGVGYEQYF
TGTGCCAGCAGCCCTACAGGGGGGGTGGGCTACGAGCAGTACTTC
>-|TRBV27|TRBJ2-7|-
CASSLHGGYEQYF
TGTGCCAGCAGTCTTCACGGGGGATACGAGCAGTACTTC
>-|TRBV2|TRBJ1-1|-
CASSVPSFRGGEAFF
TGTGCCAGCAGTGTACCCTCTTTCAGGGGTGGTGAAGCTTTCTTT
>-|TRBV5-5|TRBJ1-2|TRBD1
CASSSVPRGPLGYTF
TGTGCCAGCAGCTCCGTTCCCAGGGGGCCTTTGGGCTACACCTTC
>-|TRBV15|TRBJ2-5|-
CATSRLAPGTQYF
TGTGCCACCAGCAGACTAGCCCCCGGGACCCAGTACTTC
>-|TRBV9|TRBJ2-7|TRBD2
CASSPSKLAGSYEQYF
TGTGCCAGCAGCCCATCAAAACTAGCGGGGTCCTACGAGCAGTACTTC
>few|TRBV6-1|TRBJ1-5|-
CASTQGGGNQPQHF
TGTGCCAGCACCCAGGGTGGCGGCAATCAGCCCCAGCATTTT
>few|TRBV2|TRBJ1-1|-
CASKEGKLTEAFF
TGTGCCAGCAAGGAGGGGAAGTTAACTGAAGCTTTCTTT
>-|TRBV11-2|TRBJ1-1|TRBD1
CASSLVPPGQLRAEAFF
TGTGCCAGCAGCTTAGTACCCCCGGGACAGTTACGCGCTGAAGCTTTCTTT
>-|TRBV27|TRBJ2-1|TRBD2
CASSSLGGVRDEQFF
TGTGCCAGCAGTTCCCTCGGGGGGGTACGAGATGAGCAGTTCTTC